These T cell receptor beta chains were read from a single sample in a study of shared clonotypes between healthy human individuals. Measured with immunoSEQ multiplex PCR; TCRdb has only the in-frame clones, and not every one. The sample yields hundreds of thousands of clones, about 96% seen once. Material for sequencing was naive CD8+ T cells sorted from blood. These TCRs come from a young woman in good health. CDR3s leave out the opening cysteine and the closing phenylalanine or tryptophan. The order of the fields is V gene, J gene, CDR3 protein.

v_gene: TRBV28
j_gene: TRBJ2-3
CDR3aa: ASSLPWGTTSGASTDTQY

v_gene: TRBV2
j_gene: TRBJ1-2
CDR3aa: ASSRFTQGGNGYT

v_gene: TRBV28
j_gene: TRBJ2-1
CDR3aa: ASTGDGRGFNEQF

v_gene: TRBV6-1
j_gene: TRBJ2-1
CDR3aa: ASRAGDNEQF

v_gene: TRBV7-9
j_gene: TRBJ1-2
CDR3aa: ASSLIGGGQGASYGYT

v_gene: TRBV4-1
j_gene: TRBJ2-1
CDR3aa: ASSPPRGSYNEQF

v_gene: TRBV5-6
j_gene: TRBJ2-3
CDR3aa: ASSLWGDTQY

v_gene: TRBV28
j_gene: TRBJ2-7
CDR3aa: ASNPPGQAYEQY

v_gene: TRBV27
j_gene: TRBJ2-1
CDR3aa: ATKLSYNEQF

v_gene: TRBV11-2
j_gene: TRBJ2-3
CDR3aa: ASSLGGTSGIGDTQY

v_gene: TRBV7-9
j_gene: TRBJ2-1
CDR3aa: ASRDPGTGTF